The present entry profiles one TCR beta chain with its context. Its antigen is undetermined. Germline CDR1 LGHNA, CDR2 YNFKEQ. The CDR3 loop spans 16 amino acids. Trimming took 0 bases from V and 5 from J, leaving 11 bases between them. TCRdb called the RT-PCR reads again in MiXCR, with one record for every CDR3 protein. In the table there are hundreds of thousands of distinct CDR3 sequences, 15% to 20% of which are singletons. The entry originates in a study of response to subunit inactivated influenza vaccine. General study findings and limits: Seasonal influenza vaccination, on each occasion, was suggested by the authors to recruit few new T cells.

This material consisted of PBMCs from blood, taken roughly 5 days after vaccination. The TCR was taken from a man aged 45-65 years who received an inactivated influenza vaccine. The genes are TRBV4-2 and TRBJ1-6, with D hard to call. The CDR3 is CASSQDPPGHNSPLHF. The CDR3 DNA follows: TGTGCCAGCAGCCAAGATCCGCCAGGACATAATTCACCCCTCCACTTT.